Reported below is one TCR beta chain. Its antigen remains unknown. The data derive from a study of T cell responses to AZD1222 COVID-19 vaccine. Generated by immunoSEQ multiplex PCR, the TCRdb table keeps only in-frame clones and is missing some. The repertoire holds some 190,000 clones, with 85% to 95% as singletons. Study-wide points: Donors were chiefly white British, with a greater number of females, and clonal diversity was perhaps underestimated. Spike-specific TCR repertoires showed rising breadth and depth after two AZD1222 doses. Epitopes outside B.1.351 and B.1.1.7 mutated regions reportedly drew nearly half of spike TCRs.

CDR3 size: 16 residues. The germline V gene encodes CDR1 SGHTA and CDR2 FQGNSA. V lost 2 bases, J lost 0 bases, and 11 bases lay in between. The chain has TRBV7-2 and TRBJ1-3; possible D gene TRBD1, 5 bases. Source: peripheral blood, taken on day 0 of AZD1222 vaccination. This receptor was obtained from an adult in good health. The CDR3 DNA follows: TGTGCCAGCAGCTTAAGGCCGGACACCTCTGGAAACACCATATATTTT. It yields the protein CASSLRPDTSGNTIYF.